Below, one T cell receptor (beta chain) is given with its context. Antigen unknown. The CDR3 length is 11 residues. Germline assignment: CDR1 GTSNPN and CDR2 SVGIG (reference sequence). The germline V and J ends were trimmed by 4 bases and 9 bases, with 9 bases remaining between them. This sample was included in a study of shared clonotypes between healthy human individuals. Whole-study findings and limits: Estimated richness values were generally larger in naive subsets than in memory subsets.

Repertoires were generated with immunoSEQ multiplex PCR, while TCRdb's copy carries only in-frame clones and drops some. Here the sample spans over 300,000 clones, around 90% being singletons. This chain uses TRBV30 with TRBJ2-2, with D perhaps TRBD2 (5 bases). This sequence originates from a man younger than 35 in good health. Sequenced sample: memory CD8+ T cells sorted from blood. Subset meaning: CD45RO+ cells pooled with CCR7-negative TemRA cells. The CDR3 spells CAWTIGRELFF. The CDR3 nucleotides are TGTGCCTGGACGATCGGGAGGGAGCTGTTTTTT. The variable domain in full, with the rest retrieved from reference TRBV30 and TRBJ2-2, is SQTIHQWPATLVQPVGSPLSLECTVEGTSNPNLYWYRQAAGRGLQLLFYSVGIGQISSEVPQNLSASRPQDRQFILSSKKLLLSDSGFYLCAWTIGRELFFGEGSRLTVL.